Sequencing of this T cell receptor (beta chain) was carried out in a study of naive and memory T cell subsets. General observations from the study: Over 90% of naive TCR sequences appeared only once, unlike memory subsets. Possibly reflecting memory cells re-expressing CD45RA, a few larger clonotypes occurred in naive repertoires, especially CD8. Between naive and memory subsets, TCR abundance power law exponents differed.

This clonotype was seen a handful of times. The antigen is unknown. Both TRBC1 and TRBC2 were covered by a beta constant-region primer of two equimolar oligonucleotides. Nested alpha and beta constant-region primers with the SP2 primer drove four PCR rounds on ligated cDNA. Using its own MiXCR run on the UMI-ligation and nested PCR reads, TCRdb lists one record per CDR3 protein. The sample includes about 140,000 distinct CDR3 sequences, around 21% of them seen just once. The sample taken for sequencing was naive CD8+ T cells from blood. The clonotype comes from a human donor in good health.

This chain's CDR3 is CASSYGTETWHEQFF. DNA for the CDR3: TGTGCCAGCAGTTACGGGACAGAAACATGGCATGAGCAGTTCTTC. The chain uses TRBV6-5 and TRBJ2-1, with TRBD1 identical over 7 bases. Germline V gives CDR1 MNHEY, CDR2 SVGAGI. J gave up 8 bases and V 2 bases, and 9 bases lay outside the gene matches. The CDR3 spans 15 residues.